Sequencing of this TCR beta chain was carried out in a study of response to subunit inactivated influenza vaccine. Findings and caveats of the study: Each seasonal flu vaccination may recruit only limited new T cells, authors suggested.

This clonotype has at least ten counts. Antigen unknown. TCRdb itself ran the RT-PCR reads through MiXCR, one entry per CDR3 protein. The data show 450,000 to 600,000 distinct CDR3 sequences, 7.5% to 8.5% seen once. The specimen comprised PBMCs from blood, sampled less than 30 months after vaccination. The receptor's source is a man in his fifties or sixties who received an inactivated influenza vaccine.

This CDR3 is CASSPDSPKNIQYF. CDR3 nucleotides: TGTGCCAGCAGTCCGGACAGTCCCAAAAACATTCAGTACTTC. The chain links TRBV6-2 or TRBV6-3 to TRBJ2-4; D might be TRBD1 (6 bases). The V gene's germline CDR1 is MNHEY and CDR2 SVGEGT. There are 14 residues in the CDR3. With 5 bases removed from V and 2 bases from J, the gap between germline ends came to 10 bases.